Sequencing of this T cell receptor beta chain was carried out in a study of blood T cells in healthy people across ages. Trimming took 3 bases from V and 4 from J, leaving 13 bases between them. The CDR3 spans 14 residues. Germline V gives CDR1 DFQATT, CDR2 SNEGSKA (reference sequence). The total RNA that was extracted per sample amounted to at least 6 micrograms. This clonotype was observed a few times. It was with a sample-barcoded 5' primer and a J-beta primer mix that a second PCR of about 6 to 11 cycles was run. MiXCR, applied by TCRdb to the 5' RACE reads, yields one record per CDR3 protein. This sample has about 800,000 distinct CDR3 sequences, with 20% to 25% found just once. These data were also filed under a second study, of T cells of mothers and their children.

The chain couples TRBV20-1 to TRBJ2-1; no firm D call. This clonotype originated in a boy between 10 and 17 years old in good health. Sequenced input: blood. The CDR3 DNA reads TGCAGTGCTAGGACCCTGTGGGGATACAATGAGCAGTTCTTC. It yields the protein CSARTLWGYNEQFF.